Below, 23 T cell receptor beta chains from the same sample are listed, as sequenced in a study of human T cells and chemical hapten exposure. MiXCR was run by TCRdb on the RACE reads, yielding one entry per CDR3 protein. This sample carries more than 300,000 distinct CDR3 sequences, around 5% of them seen once, and the ten largest clones take about 8.2%. Time point described: pre-sensitization, week 0. Treatment here: therapeutic diphenylcyclopropenone sensitization with weekly scalp DPC. The sample was whole blood, taken in connection with sensitization to the hapten diphenylcyclopropenone (DPC). The receptors were sampled from a woman younger than 30 with alopecia areata. Some clones in this sample may be carry-over from other donors' samples.

This clonotype showed up many times. V is TRBV2 and J is TRBJ1-4; the match to TRBD1 covers 7 bases. The germline V gene has CDR1 SNHLY and CDR2 FYNNEI. The CDR3 length is 13 residues. J was trimmed by 8 bases and V by 6 bases; bases with no gene match: 6. CDR3 DNA sequence: TGTGCCAGCAGGCACAGGGGCGGCGAAAAACTGTTTTTT. Translation: CASRHRGGEKLFF.

This clonotype was seen more than once but under ten times. This rearrangement joins TRBV10-3 to TRBJ2-7; possibly TRBD1 or TRBD2 for D (6 bases each). CDR3 length equals 13 residues. V lost 8 bases and J lost 6, with 17 bases in between. CDR1 and CDR2 (germline): ENHRY, SYGVKD. CDR3 bases: TGTGCCATCGGAAAGGGGGGCCGGGCCGAGCAGTACTTC. Translating gives CAIGKGGRAEQYF.

The chain employs TRBV3-1 and TRBJ1-1; perhaps TRBD1 as D (6 bases). Germline CDR1 is LGHDT and CDR2 is YNNKEL (reference sequence). The V end lost 6 bases, the J end lost 4 bases, and 15 bases lay between the germline ends. CDR3 length equals 14 residues. The chain's CDR3 is CASRLGQPSTEAFF. The DNA for the CDR3 is TGTGCCAGCAGACTTGGACAGCCCAGCACTGAAGCTTTCTTT.

In its sample, this clonotype was seen many times. The gene calls are TRBV4-3 and TRBJ2-3, with 10 nucleotides matching TRBD2. The germline V gene encodes CDR1 LGHNA and CDR2 YSLEER. CDR3 size: 14 residues. Trimming took 4 bases from V and 6 from J; bases not matched to a gene: 4. The CDR3 loop reads CASSPGLASDTQYF. CDR3 coding DNA: TGCGCCAGCAGCCCGGGACTAGCGTCGGATACGCAGTATTTT.

This clonotype was observed a handful of times. J is TRBJ2-7 and V is TRBV20-1; D perhaps matches TRBD2 (7 bases). V was cut by 5 bases and J by 6 bases, with 14 bases left in between. The V gene's germline CDR1 is DFQATT and CDR2 SNEGSKA (reference sequence). This CDR3 has 12 residues. The CDR3 DNA sequence: TGCAGTGCTCAAGGGGGGGCCAGCGAGCAGTACTTC. Translation: CSAQGGASEQYF.

The V call is TRBV20-1, the J call TRBJ2-3, with D tentatively TRBD2 (5 bases). Germline loops: CDR1 DFQATT, CDR2 SNEGSKA (reference sequence). The CDR3 loop spans 15 amino acids. Deletions cut 3 bases from V and 5 bases from J, with 18 bases between. The CDR3 reads CSASPRGSGGDTQYF. The CDR3 nucleotides are TGCAGTGCTAGCCCCAGAGGGAGCGGTGGAGATACGCAGTATTTT.

This clonotype has ten or more counts. V usage is TRBV12-3 or TRBV12-4 and J usage is TRBJ2-1, with 8 bases fitting TRBD1. V shed 8 bases and J 10 bases; nucleotides not matched to a gene: 4. CDR3 length: 11 amino acids. This CDR3 is CASQRQGEQFF. The CDR3 DNA follows: TGTGCCAGCCAACGACAGGGGGAGCAGTTCTTC.

This clonotype occurred many times. CDR3: CASSYSGGPETQYF. The CDR3 DNA is TGTGCCAGCAGTTACTCGGGGGGGCCGGAGACCCAGTACTTC. V is TRBV6-5 and J is TRBJ2-5, with a tentative D call TRBD2 (7 bases). The CDR3 covers 14 residues. V was shortened by 0 bases and J by 5 bases, with 10 bases between the two germline ends. Germline values: CDR1 MNHEY, CDR2 SVGAGI.

This clonotype has a count of ten or more. V is TRBV13 and J is TRBJ1-1; D may be TRBD1 (5 bases). Looked up from germline, CDR1 is PRHDT and CDR2 is FYEKMQ (reference sequence). The CDR3 extends over 11 amino acids. Trimming took off 3 bases at V and 11 bases at J, with 10 bases between the two ends. CDR3 amino acids: CASSFSGAAFF. CDR3 sequence (DNA): TGTGCCAGCAGCTTTTCCGGGGCCGCTTTCTTT. The variable domain in full, completed from reference TRBV13 and TRBJ1-1, reads AAGVIQSPRHLIKEKRETATLKCYPIPRHDTVYWYQQGPGQDPQFLISFYEKMQSDKGSIPDRFSAQQFSDYHSELNMSSLELGDSALYFCASSFSGAAFFGQGTRLTVV.

This rearrangement joins TRBV4-1 to TRBJ1-5; D is unclear. This CDR3 region has 14 residues. Trimming took 0 bases from V and 6 from J, leaving 9 bases between them. Germline assignment: CDR1 MGHRA and CDR2 YSYEKL. CDR3 nucleotide sequence: TGCGCCAGCAGCCAAGAGCATTTAAGTCAGCCCCAGCATTTT. Protein: CASSQEHLSQPQHF.

This clonotype showed up many times. V gene TRBV6-6 combines with J gene TRBJ1-5, with D tentatively TRBD1 (5 bases). Germline V gene lookup returns CDR1 MNHNY and CDR2 SVGAGI (reference sequence). CDR3 length equals 15 residues. The V and J ends lost 2 bases and 3 bases respectively, with 11 bases between them. DNA of the CDR3: TGTGCCAGCAGTTACGCATCGACAGCCAATCAGCCCCAGCATTTT. It codes for CASSYASTANQPQHF.

This chain links TRBV6-6 with TRBJ2-3, with a weak D call TRBD1 (5 bases). The CDR3 has 17 residues. The V end was cut by 4 bases, the J end by 2 bases, with 19 bases between. Germline V gene sequence: CDR1 MNHNY, CDR2 SVGAGI (reference sequence). DNA of the CDR3: TGTGCCAGCAGTTGGCCGGTCCAGGACACCTCCACAGATACGCAGTATTTT. Translation gives CASSWPVQDTSTDTQYF.

Ten or more counts support this clonotype. The chain has TRBV3-1 and TRBJ2-1; D call uncertain. In germline, CDR1 is LGHDT, CDR2 YNNKEL (reference sequence). This CDR3 has 11 amino acids. V was pared by 4 bases and J by 8 bases, with 6 bases between. The CDR3 region is CASSLDDEQFF. The DNA of the CDR3 is TGTGCCAGCAGCCTCGACGATGAGCAGTTCTTC.

This clonotype was seen a handful of times. This chain joins TRBV6-5 and TRBJ2-3; TRBD2 agrees at 12 bases. The CDR3 has 16 residues. Germline V gene sequence: CDR1 MNHEY, CDR2 SVGAGI. V lost 2 bases, J lost 7 bases, and 7 bases stayed unmatched. For the CDR3, the DNA is TGTGCCAGCAGTTACGGCCCTAGCGGGGGGGAGAATACGCAGTATTTT. Translated, it gives CASSYGPSGGENTQYF.

This clonotype occurred many times. The chain employs TRBV21-1 and TRBJ1-1; no check of the table's D call, TRBD1, against the DNA was made. TRBV21-1 is a pseudogene. This CDR3 has 18 residues. This CDR3 is CASSKVNRDIPVDREAFF. In DNA form, the CDR3 reads TGTGCCAGCAGCAAAGTCAACCGGGACATACCGGTGGACCGAGAAGCTTTCTTT.

J is TRBJ2-1 and V is TRBV5-1, with 7 bases identical to TRBD2. The germline V gene has CDR1 SGHRS and CDR2 YFSETQ. V shed 3 bases and J 7 bases; nucleotides not matched to a gene: 4. This CDR3 has 13 residues. The CDR3 coding sequence is TGCGCCAGCAGCTCCGGCGGGGGAAATGAGCAGTTCTTC. It specifies CASSSGGGNEQFF.

This clonotype was detected ten times or more. The chain carries TRBV29-1 and TRBJ1-1; D remains ambiguous. The CDR3 loop spans 11 amino acids. Trimming pared 4 bases from V and 7 bases from J, leaving 10 bases between. Per the germline V gene, CDR1 is SQVTM and CDR2 is ANQGSEA. In DNA, the CDR3 is TGCAGCGTTGGGCCTCTAAATGAAGCTTTCTTT. Translating it yields CSVGPLNEAFF.

The genes are TRBV6-5 and TRBJ1-5; D unresolved. Trimming removed 6 bases from V and 2 bases from J, with 11 bases in between. Per the germline V gene, CDR1 is MNHEY and CDR2 is SVGAGI. There are 14 residues in the CDR3. The CDR3 sequence is CASRGMWGNQPQHF. The CDR3 DNA sequence: TGTGCCAGCAGGGGAATGTGGGGCAATCAGCCCCAGCATTTT.

This clonotype was detected a few times. This chain links TRBV6-6 with TRBJ1-1, with D maybe TRBD1 (6 bases). Germline V CDR1 and CDR2: MNHNY, SVGAGI (reference sequence). The CDR3 runs to 15 residues. V lost 11 bases, J lost 3 bases, and 22 bases lay in between. This CDR3 reads CAGKRGNIRDTEAFF. Here the CDR3 DNA reads TGTGCCGGAAAAAGGGGGAACATTCGGGACACTGAAGCTTTCTTT.

The sample holds a few counts of this clonotype. This chain links TRBV11-2 with TRBJ1-3; TRBD1 aligns across 9 bases. The germline V gene encodes CDR1 SGHAT and CDR2 FQNNGV. The CDR3 spans 18 residues. The ends lost 5 bases at V and 0 bases at J; junction bases unmatched: 11. CDR3 nucleotide sequence: TGTGCCAGCAGCCGTTACCCGGGACAGGGTTCCTCTGGAAACACCATATATTTT. It encodes CASSRYPGQGSSGNTIYF.

V is TRBV7-3 and J is TRBJ1-2; the D gene is possibly TRBD1 (6 bases). Germline V gene data show CDR1 as SGHTA and CDR2 as FQGTGA. The CDR3 has 18 amino acids. V was shortened by 2 bases and J by 4 bases, with 23 bases between the two germline ends. The CDR3 DNA is TGTGCCAGCAGCTTAGAAGGGACACAACCCTTTTCAGGCTATGGCTACACCTTC. This sequence encodes CASSLEGTQPFSGYGYTF.

This clonotype has a count of ten or more. This chain connects TRBV6-2 or TRBV6-3 to TRBJ1-6; D is uncertain. V was pared by 0 bases and J by 7 bases, with 13 bases between. The CDR3 length is 16 residues. Germline V CDR1 and CDR2: MNHEY, SVGEGT. This chain's CDR3 is CASSYSGHLVNSPLHF. CDR3 sequence (DNA): TGTGCCAGCAGTTACTCCGGCCACCTCGTCAATTCACCCCTCCACTTT.

This clonotype appeared many times. The V call is TRBV6-2 or TRBV6-3, the J call TRBJ2-1; 8 bases fit TRBD1. The CDR3 contains 19 residues. The V segment lost 2 bases and the J segment 10 bases; nucleotides outside the gene matches: 22. Germline assignment: CDR1 MNHEY and CDR2 SVGEGT. Written as DNA, the CDR3 is TGTGCCAGCAGTTACGGGGACAGGAGGCTAGGGACGGGGGACAGGGAGCAGTTCTTC. Translating gives CASSYGDRRLGTGDREQFF.